One sample yielded the 23 T cell receptor beta chains listed below, sequenced in a study of T cell repertoires in cytomegalovirus infection. TCRdb re-called the reads through MiXCR, storing one row per CDR3 protein. The table records about 920,000 distinct CDR3 sequences, 30% to 40% of them present only once. Their target antigens are unknown. The sample in question was cultured CD8+ T cells from PBMCs, obtained from culture after CMV antigen stimulation. These receptors originate from a human donor in good health (CMV status not recorded). Some clones in this sample may be carry-over from other donors' samples.

V usage is TRBV4-1 and J usage is TRBJ2-2; D possibly corresponds to TRBD1 (5 bases). Germline CDR1 is MGHRA and CDR2 is YSYEKL. Trimming removed 1 base at V and 4 bases at J, with 10 bases between. The length of the CDR3 is 15 residues. CDR3 sequence (DNA): TGCGCCAGCAGCCAAGTGGCAGGGTCCACCGGGGAGCTGTTTTTT. This translates into CASSQVAGSTGELFF.

This clonotype was detected only a few times. The J gene is TRBJ2-3, the V gene TRBV7-9, with TRBD2 identical over 8 bases. Germline V gives CDR1 SEHNR, CDR2 FQNEAQ (reference sequence). The CDR3 consists of 15 residues. The trim removed 5 bases at V and 2 bases at J, leaving 6 bases unmatched. For the CDR3, the DNA is TGTGCCAGCAGCCACGGGGGGGGAGACACAGATACGCAGTATTTT. It translates to CASSHGGGDTDTQYF.

This clonotype was seen more than once but under ten times. The genes are TRBV27 and TRBJ2-7; D may be TRBD1 or TRBD2 (5 bases each). V lost 3 bases and J lost 0, with 12 bases in between. CDR1 is MNHEY, CDR2 SMNVEV, per germline (reference sequence). The CDR3 sequence is 15 residues long. CDR3 region: CASSFRVSDSYEQYF. In DNA, the CDR3 is TGTGCCAGCAGTTTCAGGGTTAGCGACTCCTACGAGCAGTACTTC.

This chain uses TRBV25-1 with TRBJ1-2; 10 nucleotides agree with TRBD1. This CDR3 has 14 amino acids. With 3 bases clipped from V and 6 bases from J, the junction kept 4 bases outside the gene matches. Germline CDR1 and CDR2: MGHDK and SYGVNS. CDR3 coding DNA: TGTGCCAGCAGTGATTGGGACAGGGGTCATGGCTACACCTTC. Its protein product is CASSDWDRGHGYTF.

This clonotype was seen more than once but under ten times. This chain links TRBV20-1 with TRBJ2-1, with 11 positions matching TRBD2. Germline values: CDR1 DFQATT, CDR2 SNEGSKA (reference sequence). The V and J ends lost 0 bases and 1 base, in that order; junction bases with no gene match: 17. This CDR3 region has 21 residues. CDR3 DNA: TGCAGTGCTAGAGAGAATAGAATTGCTAGCGGGGGGCCCCTTTCCTACAATGAGCAGTTCTTC. Encoded protein: CSARENRIASGGPLSYNEQFF.

The chain is built from TRBV9 and TRBJ1-5; D gene uncertain. The germline V and J ends were trimmed by 1 base and 9 bases, with 11 bases remaining between them. The germline V gene encodes CDR1 SGDLS and CDR2 YYNGEE. The CDR3 runs to 13 residues. The CDR3 DNA is TGTGCCAGCAGCGTATCTTTAGGAGGGCCCCAGCATTTT. It yields the protein CASSVSLGGPQHF.

The chain carries TRBV28 and TRBJ1-6; no definite D call. Per the germline V gene, CDR1 is MDHEN and CDR2 is SYDVKM. V was pared by 5 bases and J by 10 bases, with 12 bases between. CDR3 length: 13 amino acids. CDR3 in DNA: TGTGCCAGCAGTCCCCTTACTGGATCACCCCTCCACTTT. Translating gives CASSPLTGSPLHF.

The chain is built from TRBV6-6 and TRBJ2-3, with 9 bases lining up with TRBD2. The germline gives CDR1 MNHNY, CDR2 SVGAGI (reference sequence). The CDR3 totals 15 residues. J gave up 5 bases and V 3 bases, and 6 bases lay outside the gene matches. CDR3 region: CASSYMAGGKDTQYF. As DNA, the CDR3 is TGTGCCAGCAGTTATATGGCGGGGGGGAAAGATACGCAGTATTTT.

This clonotype was found a few times. The gene calls are TRBV7-9 and TRBJ1-1, with TRBD1 matching over 9 bases. V was clipped by 5 bases and J by 3 bases; unmatched bases: 10. Germline V gene lookup returns CDR1 SEHNR and CDR2 FQNEAQ (reference sequence). The CDR3 has 16 amino acids. The CDR3 DNA follows: TGTGCCAGCAGCAGCCCGAAGGGACAGGGCGACACTGAAGCTTTCTTT. It yields the protein CASSSPKGQGDTEAFF. Drawing the rest from reference TRBV7-9 and TRBJ1-1, the complete variable domain is DTGVSQNPRHKITKRGQNVTFRCDPISEHNRLYWYRQTLGQGPEFLTYFQNEAQLEKSRLLSDRFSAERPKGSFSTLEIQRTEQGDSAMYLCASSSPKGQGDTEAFFGQGTRLTVV.

This clonotype came up a few times. The chain uses TRBV6-6 and TRBJ2-7, with D perhaps given as TRBD1 or TRBD2 (6 bases each). Trimming stripped 6 bases from V and 4 bases from J, with 31 bases between. CDR3 length equals 19 residues. Germline V gene sequence: CDR1 MNHNY, CDR2 SVGAGI (reference sequence). The CDR3 here is CASSLPFLTGASRGYEQYF. The CDR3 bases are TGTGCCAGCAGCTTACCTTTTCTTACGGGGGCTTCTAGAGGATACGAGCAGTACTTC.

This chain uses TRBV7-9 with TRBJ1-2, with TRBD1 matching over 9 bases. Germline loops: CDR1 SEHNR, CDR2 FQNEAQ (reference sequence). With V trimmed by 1 base and J by 8 bases, 8 bases remained unmatched. The CDR3 spans 15 residues. DNA of the CDR3: TGTGCCAGCAGCTTAGAAGCTGACAGGGGGTCCGGCTACACCTTC. This codes for CASSLEADRGSGYTF.

CDR3 residues: CASSRDRENQPQHF. CDR3 nucleotide sequence: TGTGCCAGTAGTAGGGACAGGGAAAATCAGCCCCAGCATTTT. V is TRBV19 and J is TRBJ1-5; 9 nucleotides align to TRBD1. The CDR3 is made up of 14 amino acids. The V gene's germline CDR1 is LNHDA and CDR2 SQIVND (reference sequence). The trim removed 4 bases at V and 4 bases at J, leaving 2 bases unmatched.

This clonotype showed up just a few times. The chain carries TRBV20-1 and TRBJ2-1, with D perhaps TRBD2 (5 bases). The germline CDR1 and CDR2 sequences are DFQATT and SNEGSKA (reference sequence). The CDR3 sequence is 16 residues long. Trimming shortened V by 3 bases and J by 6 bases, and 21 bases separated the two germline ends. The CDR3 DNA reads TGCAGTGCTAGCCCCGAAAGCGCCGGGAACTTCAATGAGCAGTTCTTC. Translating it yields CSASPESAGNFNEQFF.

The chain employs TRBV11-2 and TRBJ1-2, with no clear D. V lost 6 bases and J lost 6, with 17 bases in between. The CDR3 runs 14 residues. Germline CDR1 is SGHAT and CDR2 is FQNNGV. The CDR3 DNA reads as TGTGCCAGCAGGGGCGGCGGGTTCAAGAATGGCTACACCTTC. Translated, it gives CASRGGGFKNGYTF.

The chain uses TRBV4-1 and TRBJ2-3; no definite D call. Germline CDR1 and CDR2: MGHRA and YSYEKL. The CDR3 spans 15 residues. Trimming cost V 1 base and J 1 base, with 9 bases left between them. CDR3 in DNA: TGCGCCAGCAGCCAAGGGAGCAGAGGCACAGATACGCAGTATTTT. Amino acid sequence: CASSQGSRGTDTQYF.

This chain links TRBV5-4 with TRBJ1-1; D is unclear. The germline V and J ends were trimmed by 2 bases and 0 bases, with 14 bases remaining between them. The CDR3 runs 16 residues. Germline CDR1 SGHNT, CDR2 YYREEE (reference sequence). The CDR3 spells CASSLRREVLNTEAFF. CDR3 in DNA: TGTGCCAGCAGCTTAAGGAGGGAAGTCCTGAACACTGAAGCTTTCTTT.

This chain connects TRBV28 to TRBJ1-4; 9 nucleotides match TRBD1. V shed 5 bases, J shed 8 bases, and the junction held 9 bases outside the gene matches. The length of the CDR3 is 15 residues. Germline V gene lookup returns CDR1 MDHEN and CDR2 SYDVKM. CDR3: CASSPTGGSIEKLFF. The CDR3 DNA sequence: TGTGCCAGCAGTCCGACAGGGGGGAGTATAGAAAAACTGTTTTTT.

This clonotype has a count of ten or more. V is TRBV7-2 and J is TRBJ2-2; D ambiguous. CDR3 length: 12 residues. V lost 8 bases and J 6 bases, leaving 10 bases between the germline ends. The germline gives CDR1 SGHTA, CDR2 FQGNSA. The CDR3 region is CASGVFAGELFF. CDR3 DNA sequence: TGTGCCAGCGGGGTTTTCGCCGGGGAGCTGTTTTTT.

This clonotype has only a few counts. The V gene is TRBV19, the J gene TRBJ1-5; 8 bases are a match to TRBD1. Trimming at V came to 6 bases and at J to 7 bases, leaving 8 bases not matched to a gene. CDR3 length equals 14 residues. CDR1 is LNHDA and CDR2 is SQIVND in the germline V gene (reference sequence). As DNA, the CDR3 is TGTGCCAGTAGGACGACAGGGGACGTACAGCCCCAGCATTTT. It specifies CASRTTGDVQPQHF.

V usage is TRBV9 and J usage is TRBJ2-6; TRBD2 is a possible D gene (5 bases). Looked up from germline, CDR1 is SGDLS and CDR2 is YYNGEE. CDR3 length equals 15 residues. The germline V and J ends were trimmed by 3 bases and 1 base, with 8 bases remaining between them. CDR3 sequence (DNA): TGTGCCAGCAGCGGAGGGTCATCTGGGGCCAACGTCCTGACTTTC. Its translation is CASSGGSSGANVLTF.

This clonotype has only a few counts. The J gene is TRBJ2-3, the V gene TRBV28; unclear D gene. Looked up from germline, CDR1 is MDHEN and CDR2 is SYDVKM. Trimming took 4 bases from V and 6 from J, leaving 11 bases between them. This CDR3 region has 13 residues. CDR3 residues: CASSSSTVDTQYF. The DNA for the CDR3 is TGTGCCAGCAGTTCATCAACGGTGGATACGCAGTATTTT.

The chain combines TRBV6-8 with TRBJ2-2, with TRBD2 identical over 15 bases. The ends lost 5 bases at V and 4 bases at J; junction bases unmatched: 11. The CDR3 consists of 19 residues. Germline CDR1 MNHGY, CDR2 SAAAGT. CDR3 in DNA: TGTGCCAGCAGTCCCTCCGGGACTAGCGGGGGGTCGGTCACCGGGGAGCTGTTTTTT. Encoded protein: CASSPSGTSGGSVTGELFF.

The chain combines TRBV12-3 or TRBV12-4 with TRBJ2-5; 14 nucleotides align to TRBD2. The junction had 11 bases not matched to a gene; V was cut back by 4 bases and J by 4 bases. This CDR3 spans 18 amino acids. The CDR3 DNA reads as TGTGCCAGCAGTTCTAGGACTAGCGGGGGGCCAAACGTAGAGACCCAGTACTTC. Translating gives CASSSRTSGGPNVETQYF.